The present T cell receptor beta chain was sequenced within a study of CD8 T cells in cerebrospinal fluid in Alzheimer's disease (dated by TCRdb to between 2020 and 2021). For context, the study as a whole: The study assessed CSF T cell clonal expansion with two single-cell approaches: plate-based nested PCR sequencing and droplet-based sequencing. This study tested whether clonally expanded T cells could be found in cerebrospinal fluid from healthy elderly individuals and from patients with neurodegenerative disease. A total of 20 to 30 samples were covered by the CSF gene-expression analysis, in which Parkinson's disease patients were included. The droplet-based CSF comparison of patients and controls included roughly 9 healthy controls (around 11,000 cells) and roughly 9 patients with MCI or Alzheimer's disease (just over 10,000 cells).

The CDR3 runs 16 residues from the cysteine to the phenylalanine. DNA was not recorded. The germline V gene yields SGDLS for CDR1 and YYNGEE for CDR2. Study-wide conclusions, independent of this receptor: The overall clonality comparison included only samples with detectable clones (approximately 11 healthy, 5 MCI, 5 AD, 6 PD). Finding EBV-specific TCRs in CSF, the authors cautioned, does not establish a causal link between EBV and Alzheimer's disease. When data were pooled, most of the 6 Alzheimer's patients but only 1 of 10 healthy subjects had a highly expanded clone, defined as at least 3% of TCRs. The EBV-specific clones were neither the most highly expanded clones nor enriched among patients. The largest CSF clone made up a higher percentage of TCRs in patients with MCI or Alzheimer's disease than in controls.

A word on this clonotype: There is no known antigen for this receptor.

Every participant was in good physical condition and had no acute infectious disease. For droplet-based sequencing, live CSF cells were sorted using a live/dead marker. CSF was obtained by lumbar puncture, and immune cells were pelleted by centrifugation at 300g. CSF samples were checked for red blood cells, and any sample contaminated with blood was excluded. CSF cells were cryopreserved in freezing medium, frozen overnight at -80 degrees C, and subsequently stored in liquid nitrogen. Before analysis, CSF samples had been stored for less than seven months. Library preparation was by 10x single-cell sequencing. Profiling of CSF cells was done with 10X Genomics single-cell V(D)J and 5' gene-expression libraries. An Illumina NextSeq550 was used to sequence the CSF single-cell TCR libraries. As for the authors' bioinformatics: V(D)J reads were aligned to the vdj-GRCh38 alts ensemble 2.0.0 reference and were analysed with the Cell Ranger vdj pipeline. Clonotypes were defined as cell barcodes sharing the same set of productive CDR3 nucleotide sequences. To link clonality with transcriptional profiles, clonotype information was incorporated into Seurat v3.0 gene-expression metadata. CSF cells with more than 1,800 genes, more than 7,500 UMIs or more than 10% mitochondrial reads were excluded. CDR3-beta sequences were compared against VDJdb to identify TCRs with known antigen specificity. Only TCRs with complete alpha and beta chains were included in the network analysis of clone sharing, which used the R package qgraph. After reprocessing by TCRdb, each CDR3 protein sequence is one entry, and no DNA is given. The V and J calls reflect TCRdb's pipeline rather than the authors' work. This specimen's table enumerates 200 to 250 distinct CDR3 sequences. The ten most abundant clones make up about half of the sample.

The receptor was derived from a human donor in good health. The chain is encoded by TRBV9 joined to TRBJ1-1. Sequencing was carried out using cerebrospinal fluid. The CDR3 corresponds to CASSEPKARVNTEAFF. With all but the CDR3 taken from the reference TRBV9 and TRBJ1-1 genes, the full variable domain is: DSGVTQTPKHLITATGQRVTLRCSPRSGDLSVYWYQQSLDQGLQFLIQYYNGEERAKGNILERFSAQQFPDLHSELNLSSLELGDSALYFCASSEPKARVNTEAFFGQGTRLTVV.